Sequencing of this T cell receptor (beta chain) was carried out in a study of control samples from healthy donors and cancer patients. Germline V gene sequence: CDR1 MGHDK, CDR2 SYGVNS. CDR3 length equals 14 residues. V dropped 8 bases and J dropped 2 bases, with 12 bases sitting between them. Using immunoSEQ multiplex PCR, the repertoire was profiled, and TCRdb retains in-frame clones only, with some absent. This sample has 130,000 or so clones, with approximately 87% found just once. This clone has just one count. The source material was blood. The origin of this receptor is a man under 40 in good health. This rearrangement joins TRBV25-1 to TRBJ1-4; D possibly corresponds to TRBD1 (5 bases). CDR3 protein: CASGGEGTNEKLFF. Here the CDR3 DNA reads TGTGCCAGCGGGGGGGAAGGTACTAATGAAAAACTGTTTTTT. Full variable domain (outside the CDR3, taken from reference TRBV25-1 and TRBJ1-4): EADIYQTPRYLVIGTGKKITLECSQTMGHDKMYWYQQDPGMELHLIHYSYGVNSTEKGDLSSESTVSRIRTEHFPLTLESARPSHTSQYLCASGGEGTNEKLFFGSGTQLSVL.